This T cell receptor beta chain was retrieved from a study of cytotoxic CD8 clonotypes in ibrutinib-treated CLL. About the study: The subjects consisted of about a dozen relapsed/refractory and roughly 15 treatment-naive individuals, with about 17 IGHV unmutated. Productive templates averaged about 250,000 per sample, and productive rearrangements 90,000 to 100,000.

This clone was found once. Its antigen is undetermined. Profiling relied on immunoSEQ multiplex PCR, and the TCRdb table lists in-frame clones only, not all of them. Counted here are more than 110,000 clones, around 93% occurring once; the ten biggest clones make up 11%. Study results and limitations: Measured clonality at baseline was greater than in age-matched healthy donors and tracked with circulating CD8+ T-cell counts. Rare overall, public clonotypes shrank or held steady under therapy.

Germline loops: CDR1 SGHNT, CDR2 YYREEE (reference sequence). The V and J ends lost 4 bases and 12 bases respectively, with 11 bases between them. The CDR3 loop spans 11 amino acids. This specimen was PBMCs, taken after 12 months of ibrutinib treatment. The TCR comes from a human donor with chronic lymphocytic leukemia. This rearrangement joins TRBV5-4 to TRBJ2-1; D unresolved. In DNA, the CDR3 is TGTGCCAGCAGCCTTGGACCCGGGCAGTTCTTC. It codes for CASSLGPGQFF.